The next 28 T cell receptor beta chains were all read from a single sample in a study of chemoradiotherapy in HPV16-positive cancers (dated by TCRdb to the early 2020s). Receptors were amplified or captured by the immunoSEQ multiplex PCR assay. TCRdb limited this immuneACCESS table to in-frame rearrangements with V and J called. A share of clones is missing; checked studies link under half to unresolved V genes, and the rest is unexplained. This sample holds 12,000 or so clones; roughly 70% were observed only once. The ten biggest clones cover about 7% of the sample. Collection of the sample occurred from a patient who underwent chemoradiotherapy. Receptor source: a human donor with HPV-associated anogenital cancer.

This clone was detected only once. The CDR3: CASSQDRTPYNEQFF. CDR3 sequence (DNA): TGTGCCAGCAGCCAAGATCGGACGCCGTACAATGAGCAGTTCTTC. The V gene is TRBV4-2, the J gene TRBJ2-1; D is unclear. The CDR3 loop spans 15 amino acids. CDR1 and CDR2 from the germline V gene are LGHNA and YNFKEQ. Trimming shortened V by 0 bases and J by 4 bases, and 10 bases separated the two germline ends.

CDR3 sequence: CASSYTRDGYTF. In DNA form, the CDR3 reads TGTGCCAGCAGTTACACGAGAGATGGCTACACCTTC. This chain joins TRBV5-4 and TRBJ1-2; D call uncertain. Germline assignment: CDR1 SGHNT and CDR2 YYREEE (reference sequence). Trimming cost V 5 bases and J 6 bases, with 11 bases left between them. This CDR3 contains 12 residues. Full variable domain (remainder filled in from reference TRBV5-4 and TRBJ1-2): ETGVTQSPTHLIKTRGQQVTLRCSSQSGHNTVSWYQQALGQGPQFIFQYYREEENGRGNFPPRFSGLQFPNYSSELNVNALELDDSALYLCASSYTRDGYTFGSGTRLTVV.

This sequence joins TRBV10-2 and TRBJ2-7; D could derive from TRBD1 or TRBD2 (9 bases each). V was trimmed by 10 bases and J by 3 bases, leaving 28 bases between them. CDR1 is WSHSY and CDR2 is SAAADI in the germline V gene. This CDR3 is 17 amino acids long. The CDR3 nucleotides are TGCGCCACCACACGGGACAGGGTGGCGGGAGGGGGCTACGAGCAGTACTTC. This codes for CATTRDRVAGGGYEQYF.

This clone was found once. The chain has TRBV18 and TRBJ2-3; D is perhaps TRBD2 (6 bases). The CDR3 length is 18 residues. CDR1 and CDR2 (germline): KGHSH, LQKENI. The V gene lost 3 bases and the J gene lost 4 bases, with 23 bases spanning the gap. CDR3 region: CASSPRITRGGIADTQYF. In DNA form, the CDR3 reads TGTGCCAGCTCACCCAGGATCACACGCGGAGGGATAGCAGATACGCAGTATTTT.

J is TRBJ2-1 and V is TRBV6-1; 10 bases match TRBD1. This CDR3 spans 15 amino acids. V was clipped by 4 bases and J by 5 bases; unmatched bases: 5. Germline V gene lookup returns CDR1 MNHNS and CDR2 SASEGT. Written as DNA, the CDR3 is TGTGCCAGCAGTGTCCGGGACAGGGGCCACAATGAGCAGTTCTTC. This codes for CASSVRDRGHNEQFF.

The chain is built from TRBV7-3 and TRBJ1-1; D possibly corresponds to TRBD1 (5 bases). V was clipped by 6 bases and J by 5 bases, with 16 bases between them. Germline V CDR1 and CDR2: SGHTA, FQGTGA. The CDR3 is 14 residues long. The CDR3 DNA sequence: TGTGCCAGCAGTCTTAATCATGGGGGGACTGAAGCTTTCTTT. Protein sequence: CASSLNHGGTEAFF.

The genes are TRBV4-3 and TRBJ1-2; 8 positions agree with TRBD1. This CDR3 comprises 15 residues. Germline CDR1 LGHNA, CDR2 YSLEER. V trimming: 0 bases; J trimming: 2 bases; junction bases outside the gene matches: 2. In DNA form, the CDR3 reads TGCGCCAGCAGCCAAGACAGGGGGCGAAACTATGGCTACACCTTC. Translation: CASSQDRGRNYGYTF.

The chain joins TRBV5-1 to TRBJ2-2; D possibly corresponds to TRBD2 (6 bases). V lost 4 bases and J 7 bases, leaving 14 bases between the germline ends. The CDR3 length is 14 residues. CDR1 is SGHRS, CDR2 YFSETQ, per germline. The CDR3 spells CASSPVEGGGELFF. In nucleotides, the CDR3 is TGCGCCAGCAGCCCGGTGGAGGGAGGCGGGGAGCTGTTTTTT.

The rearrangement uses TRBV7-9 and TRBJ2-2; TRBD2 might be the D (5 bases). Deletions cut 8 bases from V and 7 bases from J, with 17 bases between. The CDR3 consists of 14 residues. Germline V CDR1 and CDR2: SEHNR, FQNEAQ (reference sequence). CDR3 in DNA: TGTGCCAGCGCCCTACTAGGCCTTGGCGGGGAGCTGTTTTTT. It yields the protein CASALLGLGGELFF.

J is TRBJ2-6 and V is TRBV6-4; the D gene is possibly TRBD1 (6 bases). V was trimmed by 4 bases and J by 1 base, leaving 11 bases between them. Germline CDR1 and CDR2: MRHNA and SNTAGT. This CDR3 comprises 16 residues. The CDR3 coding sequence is TGTGCCAGCAGTGGGAAGGGGGAATCTGGGGCCAACGTCCTGACTTTC. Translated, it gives CASSGKGESGANVLTF.

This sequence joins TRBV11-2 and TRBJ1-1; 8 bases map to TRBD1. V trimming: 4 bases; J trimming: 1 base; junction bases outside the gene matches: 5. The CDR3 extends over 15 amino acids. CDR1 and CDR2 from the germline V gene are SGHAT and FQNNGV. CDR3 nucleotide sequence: TGTGCCAGCAGCTCAACCGGGACAGGGAACACTGAAGCTTTCTTT. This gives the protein CASSSTGTGNTEAFF.

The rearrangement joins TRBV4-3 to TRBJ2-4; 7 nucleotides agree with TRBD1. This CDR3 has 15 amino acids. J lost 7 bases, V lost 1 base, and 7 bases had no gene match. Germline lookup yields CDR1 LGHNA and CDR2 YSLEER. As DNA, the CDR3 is TGCGCCAGCAGCCAAGCGGCGAGGGGGCGCAACATTCAGTACTTC. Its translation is CASSQAARGRNIQYF.

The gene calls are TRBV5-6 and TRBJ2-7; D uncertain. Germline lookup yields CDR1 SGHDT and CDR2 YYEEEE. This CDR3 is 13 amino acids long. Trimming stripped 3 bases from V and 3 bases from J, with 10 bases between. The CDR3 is CASSSSSYYEQYF. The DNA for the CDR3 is TGTGCCAGCAGCTCCTCATCGTACTACGAGCAGTACTTC. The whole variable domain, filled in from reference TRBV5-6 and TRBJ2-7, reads DAGVTQSPTHLIKTRGQQVTLRCSPKSGHDTVSWYQQALGQGPQFIFQYYEEEERQRGNFPDRFSGHQFPNYSSELNVNALLLGDSALYLCASSSSSYYEQYFGPGTRLTVT.

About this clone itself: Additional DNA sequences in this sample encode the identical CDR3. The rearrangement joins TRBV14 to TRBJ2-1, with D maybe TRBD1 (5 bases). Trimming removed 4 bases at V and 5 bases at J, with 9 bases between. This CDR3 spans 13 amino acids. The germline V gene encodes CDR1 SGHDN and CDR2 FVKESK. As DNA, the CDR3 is TGTGCCAGCAGCCCGAAAGGGGACAATGAGCAGTTCTTC. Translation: CASSPKGDNEQFF.

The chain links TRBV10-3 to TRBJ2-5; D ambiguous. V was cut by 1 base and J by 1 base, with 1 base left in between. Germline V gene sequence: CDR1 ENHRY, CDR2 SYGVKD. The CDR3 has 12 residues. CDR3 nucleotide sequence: TGTGCCATCAGTGAGTTCCAAGAGACCCAGTACTTC. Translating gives CAISEFQETQYF.

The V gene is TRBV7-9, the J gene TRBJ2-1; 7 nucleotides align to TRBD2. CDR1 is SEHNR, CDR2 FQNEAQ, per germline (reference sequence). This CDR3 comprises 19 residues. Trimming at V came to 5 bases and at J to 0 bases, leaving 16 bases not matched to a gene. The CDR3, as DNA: TGTGCCAGCAGCATCAAACAGCGGGACCCCGTCTACTCCTACAATGAGCAGTTCTTC. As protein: CASSIKQRDPVYSYNEQFF. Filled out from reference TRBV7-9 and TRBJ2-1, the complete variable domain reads DTGVSQNPRHKITKRGQNVTFRCDPISEHNRLYWYRQTLGQGPEFLTYFQNEAQLEKSRLLSDRFSAERPKGSFSTLEIQRTEQGDSAMYLCASSIKQRDPVYSYNEQFFGPGTRLTVL.

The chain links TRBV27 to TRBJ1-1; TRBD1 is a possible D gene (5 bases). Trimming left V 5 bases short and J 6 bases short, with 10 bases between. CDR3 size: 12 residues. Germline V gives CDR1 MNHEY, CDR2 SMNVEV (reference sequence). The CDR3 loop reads CASSLAGSEAFF. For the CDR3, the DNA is TGTGCCAGCAGTCTTGCAGGGTCTGAAGCTTTCTTT.

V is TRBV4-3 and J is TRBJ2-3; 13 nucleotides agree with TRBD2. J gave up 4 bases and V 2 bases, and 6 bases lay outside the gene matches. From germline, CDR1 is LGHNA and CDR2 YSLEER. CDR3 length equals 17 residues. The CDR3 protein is CASSQRTSGSEADTQYF. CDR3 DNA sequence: TGCGCCAGCAGCCAAAGGACTAGCGGGAGTGAGGCAGATACGCAGTATTTT.

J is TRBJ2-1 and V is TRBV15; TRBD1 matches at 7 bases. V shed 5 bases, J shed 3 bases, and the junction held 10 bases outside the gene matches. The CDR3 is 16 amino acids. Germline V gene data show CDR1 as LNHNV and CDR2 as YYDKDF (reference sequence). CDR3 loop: CATSPPGAGGYNEQFF. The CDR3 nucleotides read TGTGCCACCAGCCCCCCCGGAGCAGGGGGCTACAATGAGCAGTTCTTC.

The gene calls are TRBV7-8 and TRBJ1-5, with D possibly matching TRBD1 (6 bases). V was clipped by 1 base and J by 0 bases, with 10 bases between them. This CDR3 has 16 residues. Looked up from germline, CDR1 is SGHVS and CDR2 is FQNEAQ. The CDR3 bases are TGTGCCAGCAGCTTAGGGACAGCATATAGCAATCAGCCCCAGCATTTT. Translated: CASSLGTAYSNQPQHF.

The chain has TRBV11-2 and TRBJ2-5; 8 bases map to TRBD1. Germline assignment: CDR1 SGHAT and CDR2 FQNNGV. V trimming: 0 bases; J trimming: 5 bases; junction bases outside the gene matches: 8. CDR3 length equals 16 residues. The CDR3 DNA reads TGTGCCAGCAGCTTAGATGGTGGCAGGGGGCAGGAGACCCAGTACTTC. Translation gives CASSLDGGRGQETQYF.

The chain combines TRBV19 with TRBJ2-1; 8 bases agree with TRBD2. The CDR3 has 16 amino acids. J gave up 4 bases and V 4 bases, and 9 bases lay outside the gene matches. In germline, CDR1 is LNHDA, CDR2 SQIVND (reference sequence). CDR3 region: CASSTPRGGGYNEQFF. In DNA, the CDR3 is TGTGCCAGTAGTACCCCAAGGGGCGGGGGGTACAATGAGCAGTTCTTC.

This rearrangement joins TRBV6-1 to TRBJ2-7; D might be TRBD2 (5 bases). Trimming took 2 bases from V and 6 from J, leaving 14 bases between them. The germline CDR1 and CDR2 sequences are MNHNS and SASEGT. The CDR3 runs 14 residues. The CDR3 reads CASSEILALGEQYF. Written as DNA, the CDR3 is TGTGCCAGCAGTGAAATTCTAGCTTTGGGCGAGCAGTACTTC.

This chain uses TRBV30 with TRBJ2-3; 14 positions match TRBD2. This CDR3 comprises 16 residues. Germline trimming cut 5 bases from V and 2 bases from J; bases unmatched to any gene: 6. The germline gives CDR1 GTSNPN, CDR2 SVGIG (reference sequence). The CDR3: CAWPTSGRDFTDTQYF. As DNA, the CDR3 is TGTGCCTGGCCGACTAGCGGGAGGGATTTCACAGATACGCAGTATTTT.

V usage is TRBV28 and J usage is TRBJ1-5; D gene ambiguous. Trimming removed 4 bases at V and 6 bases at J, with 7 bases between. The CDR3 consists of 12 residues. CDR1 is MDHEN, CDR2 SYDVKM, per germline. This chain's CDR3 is CASSSSGQPQHF. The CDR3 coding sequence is TGTGCCAGCAGTTCGTCGGGTCAGCCCCAGCATTTT.

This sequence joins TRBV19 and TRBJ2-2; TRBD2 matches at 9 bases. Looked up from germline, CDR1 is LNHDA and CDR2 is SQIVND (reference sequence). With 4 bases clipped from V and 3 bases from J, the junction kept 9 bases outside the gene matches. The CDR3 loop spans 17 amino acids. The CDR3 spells CASSRVLAGTDTGELFF. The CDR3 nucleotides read TGTGCCAGTAGTAGGGTCCTAGCGGGAACCGACACCGGGGAGCTGTTTTTT.

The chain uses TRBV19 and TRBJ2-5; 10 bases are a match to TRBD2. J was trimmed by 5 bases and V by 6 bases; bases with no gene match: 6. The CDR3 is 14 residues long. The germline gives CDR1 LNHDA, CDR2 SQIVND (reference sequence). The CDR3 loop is CASRSGRAVETQYF. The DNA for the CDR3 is TGTGCCAGTAGAAGCGGGAGGGCCGTGGAGACCCAGTACTTC.

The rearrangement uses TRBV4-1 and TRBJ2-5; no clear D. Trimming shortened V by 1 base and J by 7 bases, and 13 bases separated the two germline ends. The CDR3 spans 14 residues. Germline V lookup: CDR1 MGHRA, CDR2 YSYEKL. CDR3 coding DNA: TGCGCCAGCAGCCAAGGAACCCTACCTTCGACCCAGTACTTC. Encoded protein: CASSQGTLPSTQYF.